Given below is one TCR beta chain in context. Its target is unknown. This record belongs to a study of cytomegalovirus exposure and HLA in healthy donors. Study-wide results and limits: Analysis was carried out at a later point, and it linked a missense DCLRE1C variant to TCR beta V- and J-gene trimming. Segments of the TCR beta V type were, in most cases, productive about 87% or about 30% of the time in an earlier analysis. Because they were indistinguishable, some V segments, including TRBV6-2 and TRBV6-3, were excluded. Reports indicated that the classifier achieved high specificity and sensitivity in diagnosing cytomegalovirus status.

The CDR3 runs 16 residues. J gave up 7 bases and V 9 bases, and 18 bases lay outside the gene matches. Germline CDR1 reads ENHRY; CDR2 reads SYGVKD. With 60 Vbeta and 13 Jbeta primers, the PCR was carried out. The assay was immunoSEQ multiplex PCR, and TCRdb's table has in-frame clones only and misses some. The table includes approximately 190,000 clones, around 78% detected once. V usage is TRBV10-3 and J usage is TRBJ2-5, with TRBD1 matching 9 bases. The TCR sequence derives from a woman in her 30s in good health and CMV-seropositive. Source material: PBMCs. Written as DNA, the CDR3 is TGTGCCATTCCGGCCCCGGGACAGGGCCTTATTGCGACCCAGTACTTC. Translated, it gives CAIPAPGQGLIATQYF.